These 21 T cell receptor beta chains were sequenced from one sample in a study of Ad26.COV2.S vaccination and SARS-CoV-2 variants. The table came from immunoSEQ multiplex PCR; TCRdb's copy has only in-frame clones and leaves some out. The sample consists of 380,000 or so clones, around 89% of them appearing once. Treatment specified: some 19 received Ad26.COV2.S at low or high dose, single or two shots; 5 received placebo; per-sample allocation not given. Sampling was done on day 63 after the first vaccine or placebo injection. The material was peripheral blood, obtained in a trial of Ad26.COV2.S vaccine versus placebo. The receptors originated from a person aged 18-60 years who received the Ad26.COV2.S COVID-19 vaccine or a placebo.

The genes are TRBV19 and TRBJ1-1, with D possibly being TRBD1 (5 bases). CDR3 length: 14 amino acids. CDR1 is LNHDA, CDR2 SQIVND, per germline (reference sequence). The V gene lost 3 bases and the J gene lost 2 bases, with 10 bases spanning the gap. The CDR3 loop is CASSMGGGNTEAFF. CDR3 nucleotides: TGTGCCAGTAGTATGGGGGGGGGAAACACTGAAGCTTTCTTT.

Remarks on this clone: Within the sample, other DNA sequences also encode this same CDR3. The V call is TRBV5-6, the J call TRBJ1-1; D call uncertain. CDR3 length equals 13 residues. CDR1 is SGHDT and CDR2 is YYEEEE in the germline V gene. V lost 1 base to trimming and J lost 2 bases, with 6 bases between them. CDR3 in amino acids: CASSLLGNTEAFF. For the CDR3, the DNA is TGTGCCAGCAGCTTGCTAGGCAACACTGAAGCTTTCTTT.

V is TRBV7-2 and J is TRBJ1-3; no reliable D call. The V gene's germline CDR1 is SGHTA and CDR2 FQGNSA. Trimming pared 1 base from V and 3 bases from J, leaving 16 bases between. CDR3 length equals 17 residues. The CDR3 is CASSLVSRKKVGNTIYF. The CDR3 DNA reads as TGTGCCAGCAGCTTAGTCAGTCGGAAAAAAGTTGGAAACACCATATATTTT.

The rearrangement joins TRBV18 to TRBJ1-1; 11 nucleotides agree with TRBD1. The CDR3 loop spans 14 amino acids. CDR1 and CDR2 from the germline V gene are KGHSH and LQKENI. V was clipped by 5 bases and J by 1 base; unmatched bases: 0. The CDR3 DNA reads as TGTGCCAGCTCAGGGACAGGGGGGAACACTGAAGCTTTCTTT. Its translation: CASSGTGGNTEAFF.

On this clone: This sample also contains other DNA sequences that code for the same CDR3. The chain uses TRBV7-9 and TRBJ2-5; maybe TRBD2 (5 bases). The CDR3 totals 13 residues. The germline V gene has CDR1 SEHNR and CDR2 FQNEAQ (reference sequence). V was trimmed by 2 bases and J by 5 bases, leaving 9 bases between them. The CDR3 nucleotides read TGTGCCAGCAGCTTATATGGAGGTGAGACCCAGTACTTC. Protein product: CASSLYGGETQYF.

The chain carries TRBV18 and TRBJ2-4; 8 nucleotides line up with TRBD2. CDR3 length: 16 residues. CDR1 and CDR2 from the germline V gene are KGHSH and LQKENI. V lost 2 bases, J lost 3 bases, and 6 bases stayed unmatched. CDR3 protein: CASSPIAGSGKNIQYF. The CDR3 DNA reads TGTGCCAGCTCACCAATAGCGGGAAGCGGCAAAAACATTCAGTACTTC.

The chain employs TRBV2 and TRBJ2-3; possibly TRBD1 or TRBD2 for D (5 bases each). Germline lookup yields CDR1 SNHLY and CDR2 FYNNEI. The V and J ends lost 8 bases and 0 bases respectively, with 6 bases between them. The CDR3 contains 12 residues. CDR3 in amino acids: CASGGSTDTQYF. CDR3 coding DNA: TGTGCCAGCGGGGGTAGCACAGATACGCAGTATTTT.

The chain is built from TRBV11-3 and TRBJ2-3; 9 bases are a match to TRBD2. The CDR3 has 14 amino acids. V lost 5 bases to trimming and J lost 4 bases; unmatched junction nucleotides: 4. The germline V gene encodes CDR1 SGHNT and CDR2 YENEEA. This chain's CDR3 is CASSRGLASDTQYF. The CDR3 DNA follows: TGTGCCAGCAGCCGCGGACTAGCGTCAGATACGCAGTATTTT.

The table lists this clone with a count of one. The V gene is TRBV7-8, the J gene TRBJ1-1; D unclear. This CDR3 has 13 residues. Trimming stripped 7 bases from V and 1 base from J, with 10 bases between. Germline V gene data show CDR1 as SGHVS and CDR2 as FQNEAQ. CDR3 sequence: CASMVTANTEAFF. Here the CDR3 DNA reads TGTGCCAGCATGGTGACCGCGAACACTGAAGCTTTCTTT.

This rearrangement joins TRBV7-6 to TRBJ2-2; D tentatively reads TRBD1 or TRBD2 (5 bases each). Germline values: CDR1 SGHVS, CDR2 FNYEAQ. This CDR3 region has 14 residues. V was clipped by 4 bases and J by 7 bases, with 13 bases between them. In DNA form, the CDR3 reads TGTGCCAGCAGCTCGATCACGGGGCACGGGGAGCTGTTTTTT. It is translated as CASSSITGHGELFF.

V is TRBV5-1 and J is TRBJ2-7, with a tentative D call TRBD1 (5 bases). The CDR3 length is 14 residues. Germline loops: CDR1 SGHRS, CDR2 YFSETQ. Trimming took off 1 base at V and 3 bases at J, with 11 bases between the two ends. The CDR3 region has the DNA TGCGCCAGCAGCTTGAGGGGCCGAAACTACGAGCAGTACTTC. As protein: CASSLRGRNYEQYF.

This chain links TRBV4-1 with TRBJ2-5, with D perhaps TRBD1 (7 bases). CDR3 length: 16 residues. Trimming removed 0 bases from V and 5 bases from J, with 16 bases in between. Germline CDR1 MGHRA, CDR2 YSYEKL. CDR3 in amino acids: CASSQDPPGGTETQYF. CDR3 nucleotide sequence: TGCGCCAGCAGCCAAGATCCCCCAGGGGGGACGGAGACCCAGTACTTC.

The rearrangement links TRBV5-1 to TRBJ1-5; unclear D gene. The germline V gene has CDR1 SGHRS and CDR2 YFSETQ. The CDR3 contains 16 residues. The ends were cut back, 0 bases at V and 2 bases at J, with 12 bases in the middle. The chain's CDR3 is CASSLDGEFGNQPQHF. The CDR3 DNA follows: TGCGCCAGCAGCTTGGATGGGGAATTTGGCAATCAGCCCCAGCATTTT.

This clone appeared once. This CDR3 reads CASSKPGLAGADEQFF. CDR3 nucleotide sequence: TGCGCCAGCAGTAAGCCGGGACTAGCGGGAGCGGATGAGCAGTTCTTC. The chain has TRBV5-1 and TRBJ2-1, with TRBD2 matching over 14 bases. Germline-derived CDR1 and CDR2 are SGHRS and YFSETQ. The CDR3 consists of 16 residues. Trimming took 5 bases from V and 8 from J; bases not matched to a gene: 9.

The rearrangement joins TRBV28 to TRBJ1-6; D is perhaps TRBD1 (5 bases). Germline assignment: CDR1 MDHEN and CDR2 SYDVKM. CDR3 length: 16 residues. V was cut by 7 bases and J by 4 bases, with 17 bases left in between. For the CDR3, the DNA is TGTGCCAGCAAGGTGGCAGGGACTGGATATAATTCACCCCTCCACTTT. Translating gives CASKVAGTGYNSPLHF.

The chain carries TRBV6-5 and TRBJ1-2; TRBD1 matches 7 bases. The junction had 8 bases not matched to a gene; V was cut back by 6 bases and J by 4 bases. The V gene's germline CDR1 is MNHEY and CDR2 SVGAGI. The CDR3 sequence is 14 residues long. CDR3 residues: CASSPRGTVYGYTF. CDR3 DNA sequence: TGTGCCAGCAGCCCCCGTGGGACAGTCTATGGCTACACCTTC.

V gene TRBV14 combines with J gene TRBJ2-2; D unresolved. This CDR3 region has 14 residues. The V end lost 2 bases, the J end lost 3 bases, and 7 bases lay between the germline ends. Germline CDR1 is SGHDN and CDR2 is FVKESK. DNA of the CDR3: TGTGCCAGCAGCCAAATAGGGTACACCGGGGAGCTGTTTTTT. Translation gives CASSQIGYTGELFF.

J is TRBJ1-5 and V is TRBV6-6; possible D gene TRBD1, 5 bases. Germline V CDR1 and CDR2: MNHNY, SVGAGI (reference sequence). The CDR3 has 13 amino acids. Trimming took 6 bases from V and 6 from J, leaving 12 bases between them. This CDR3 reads CASSQGEGQPQHF. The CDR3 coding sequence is TGTGCCAGCAGCCAGGGTGAGGGTCAGCCCCAGCATTTT.

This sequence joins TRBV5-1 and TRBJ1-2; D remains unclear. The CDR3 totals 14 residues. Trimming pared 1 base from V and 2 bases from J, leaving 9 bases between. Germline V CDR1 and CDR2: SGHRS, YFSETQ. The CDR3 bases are TGCGCCAGCAGCTTGAACTTTGCCAACTATGGCTACACCTTC. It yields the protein CASSLNFANYGYTF. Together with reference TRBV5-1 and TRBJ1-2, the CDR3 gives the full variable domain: KAGVTQTPRYLIKTRGQQVTLSCSPISGHRSVSWYQQTPGQGLQFLFEYFSETQRNKGNFPGRFSGRQFSNSRSEMNVSTLELGDSALYLCASSLNFANYGYTFGSGTRLTVV.

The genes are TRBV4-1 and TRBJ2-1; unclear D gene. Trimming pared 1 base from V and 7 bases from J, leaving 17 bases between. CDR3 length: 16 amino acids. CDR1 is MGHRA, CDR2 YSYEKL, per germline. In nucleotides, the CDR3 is TGCGCCAGCAGCCAAGTACGGTTGGGCACGGGTAATGAGCAGTTCTTC. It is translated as CASSQVRLGTGNEQFF.

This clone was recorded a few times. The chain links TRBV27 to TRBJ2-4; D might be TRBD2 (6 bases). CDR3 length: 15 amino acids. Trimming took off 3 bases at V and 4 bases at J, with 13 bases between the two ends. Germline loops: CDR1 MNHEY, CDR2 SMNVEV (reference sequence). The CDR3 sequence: CASSFVRDSKNIQYF. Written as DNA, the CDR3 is TGTGCCAGCAGTTTCGTCCGGGACTCTAAAAACATTCAGTACTTC.